Here is one TCR beta chain with its context. Primed by a sample-barcoded 5' primer and a J-beta primer mix, a second PCR proceeded for 7 to 11 cycles. Tags on each cDNA molecule came from a template-switch adaptor with 12 random nucleotides. Each CDR3 protein is one row after TCRdb ran MiXCR on the 5' RACE reads. This table holds about 570,000 distinct CDR3 sequences, about 26% found once. The data were taken from a study of blood T cells in healthy people across ages. The CDR3 covers 14 residues. The germline CDR1 and CDR2 sequences are MDHEN and SYDVKM. The ends lost 5 bases at V and 2 bases at J; junction bases unmatched: 5.

Sequencing was performed on blood. This sequence was found in a woman aged 65 to 85 in good health. The chain recombines TRBV28 with TRBJ2-7, with 8 bases lining up with TRBD2. The CDR3 nucleotides are TGTGCCAGCAGTGTTAGCGGGAATCCCTACGAGCAGTACTTC. Translating it yields CASSVSGNPYEQYF.